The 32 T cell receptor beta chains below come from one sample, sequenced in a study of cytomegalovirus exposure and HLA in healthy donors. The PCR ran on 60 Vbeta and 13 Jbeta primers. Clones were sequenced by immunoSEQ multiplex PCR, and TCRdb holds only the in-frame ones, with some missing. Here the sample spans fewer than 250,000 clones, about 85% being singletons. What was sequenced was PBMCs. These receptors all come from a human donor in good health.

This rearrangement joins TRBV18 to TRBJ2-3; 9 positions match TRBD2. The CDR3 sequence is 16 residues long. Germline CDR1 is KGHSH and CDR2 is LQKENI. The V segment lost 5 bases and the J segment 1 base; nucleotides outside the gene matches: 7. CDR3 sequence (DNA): TGTGCCAGCTCAGAAAAACTAGCGGGCGGCACAGATACGCAGTATTTT. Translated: CASSEKLAGGTDTQYF.

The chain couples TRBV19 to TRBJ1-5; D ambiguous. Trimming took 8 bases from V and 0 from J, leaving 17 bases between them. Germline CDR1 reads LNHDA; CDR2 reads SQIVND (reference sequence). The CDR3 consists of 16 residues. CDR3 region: CASAQRSAHSNQPQHF. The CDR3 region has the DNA TGTGCCAGTGCGCAGCGGTCGGCTCATAGCAATCAGCCCCAGCATTTT.

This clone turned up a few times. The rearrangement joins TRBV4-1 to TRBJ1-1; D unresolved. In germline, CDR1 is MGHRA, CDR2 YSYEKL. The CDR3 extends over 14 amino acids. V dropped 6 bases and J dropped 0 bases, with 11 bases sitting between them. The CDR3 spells CASRGPLMNTEAFF. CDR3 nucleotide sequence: TGCGCCAGCAGGGGCCCCTTGATGAACACTGAAGCTTTCTTT.

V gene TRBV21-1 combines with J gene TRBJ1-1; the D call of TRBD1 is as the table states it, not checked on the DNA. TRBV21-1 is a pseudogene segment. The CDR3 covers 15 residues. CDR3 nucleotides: TGTGCCAGCAGCAAGGACAGGGGTGACTACACTGAAGCTTTCTTT. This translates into CASSKDRGDYTEAFF.

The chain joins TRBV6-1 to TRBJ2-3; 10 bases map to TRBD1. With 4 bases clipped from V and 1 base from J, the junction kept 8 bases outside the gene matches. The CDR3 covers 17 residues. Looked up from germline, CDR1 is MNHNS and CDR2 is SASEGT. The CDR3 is CASSGRQGAIGTDTQYF. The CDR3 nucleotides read TGTGCCAGCAGTGGAAGACAGGGGGCTATTGGCACAGATACGCAGTATTTT.

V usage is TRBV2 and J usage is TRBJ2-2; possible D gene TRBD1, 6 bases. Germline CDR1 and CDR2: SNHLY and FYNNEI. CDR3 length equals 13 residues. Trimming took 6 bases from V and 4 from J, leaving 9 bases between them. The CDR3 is CASRGDTTGELFF. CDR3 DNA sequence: TGTGCCAGCAGGGGGGACACCACCGGGGAGCTGTTTTTT.

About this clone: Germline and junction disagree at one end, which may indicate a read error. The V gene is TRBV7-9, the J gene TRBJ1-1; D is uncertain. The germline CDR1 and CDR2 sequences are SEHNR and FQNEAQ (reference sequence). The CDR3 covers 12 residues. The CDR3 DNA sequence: TGTTCCAGCAGCTCTTTGGTCGGGTTAACTTTCTTT. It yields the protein CSSSSLVGLTFF. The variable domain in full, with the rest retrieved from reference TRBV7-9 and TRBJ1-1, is DTGVSQNPRHKITKRGQNVTFRCDPISEHNRLYWYRQTLGQGPEFLTYFQNEAQLEKSRLLSDRFSAERPKGSFSTLEIQRTEQGDSAMYLCSSSSLVGLTFFGQGTRLTVV.

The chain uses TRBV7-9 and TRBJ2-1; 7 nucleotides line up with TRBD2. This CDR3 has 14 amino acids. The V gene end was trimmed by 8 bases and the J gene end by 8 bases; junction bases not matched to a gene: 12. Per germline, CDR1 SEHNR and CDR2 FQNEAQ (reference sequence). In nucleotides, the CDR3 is TGTGCCAGCGCGGAAGGGGCGGGAGTGGATGAGCAGTTCTTC. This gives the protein CASAEGAGVDEQFF.

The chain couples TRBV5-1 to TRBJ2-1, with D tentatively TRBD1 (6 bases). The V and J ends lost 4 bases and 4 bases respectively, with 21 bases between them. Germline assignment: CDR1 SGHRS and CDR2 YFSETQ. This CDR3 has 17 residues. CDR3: CASSQNLFGGTYNEQFF. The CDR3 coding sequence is TGCGCCAGCAGCCAGAACCTGTTTGGTGGGACATACAATGAGCAGTTCTTC.

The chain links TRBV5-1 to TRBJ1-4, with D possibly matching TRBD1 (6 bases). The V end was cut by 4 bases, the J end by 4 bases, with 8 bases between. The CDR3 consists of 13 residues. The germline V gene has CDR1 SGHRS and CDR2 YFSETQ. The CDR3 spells CASSRTVNEKLFF. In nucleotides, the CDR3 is TGCGCCAGCAGCCGGACAGTTAATGAAAAACTGTTTTTT. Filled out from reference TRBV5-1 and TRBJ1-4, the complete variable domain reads KAGVTQTPRYLIKTRGQQVTLSCSPISGHRSVSWYQQTPGQGLQFLFEYFSETQRNKGNFPGRFSGRQFSNSRSEMNVSTLELGDSALYLCASSRTVNEKLFFGSGTQLSVL.

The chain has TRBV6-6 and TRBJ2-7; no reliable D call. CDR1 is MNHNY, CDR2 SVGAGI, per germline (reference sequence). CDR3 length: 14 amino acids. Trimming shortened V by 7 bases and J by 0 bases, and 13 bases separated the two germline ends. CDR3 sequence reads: CASTLSAISYEQYF. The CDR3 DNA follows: TGTGCCAGCACCCTATCCGCAATCTCCTACGAGCAGTACTTC.

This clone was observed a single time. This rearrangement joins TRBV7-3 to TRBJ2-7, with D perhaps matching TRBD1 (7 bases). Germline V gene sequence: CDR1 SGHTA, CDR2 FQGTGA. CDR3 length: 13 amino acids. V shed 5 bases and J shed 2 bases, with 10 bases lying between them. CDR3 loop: CASSAGTAYEQYF. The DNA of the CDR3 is TGTGCCAGCAGCGCGGGGACAGCCTACGAGCAGTACTTC. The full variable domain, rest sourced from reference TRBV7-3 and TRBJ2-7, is GAGVSQTPSNKVTEKGKYVELRCDPISGHTALYWYRQSLGQGPEFLIYFQGTGAADDSGLPNDRFFAVRPEGSVSTLKIQRTERGDSAVYLCASSAGTAYEQYFGPGTRLTVT.

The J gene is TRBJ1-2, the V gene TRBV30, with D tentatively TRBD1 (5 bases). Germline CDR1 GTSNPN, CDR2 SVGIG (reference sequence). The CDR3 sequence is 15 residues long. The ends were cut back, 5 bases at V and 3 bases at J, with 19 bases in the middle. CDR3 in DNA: TGTGCCTGGGGCGGGGGACGAGAGAATTACTATGGCTACACCTTC. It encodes CAWGGGRENYYGYTF.

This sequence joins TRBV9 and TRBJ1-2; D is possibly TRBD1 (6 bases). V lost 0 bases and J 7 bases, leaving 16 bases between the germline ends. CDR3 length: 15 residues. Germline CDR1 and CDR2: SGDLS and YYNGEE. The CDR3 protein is CASSVAGGRNGGYTF. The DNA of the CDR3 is TGTGCCAGCAGCGTAGCCGGGGGGCGCAACGGTGGCTACACCTTC. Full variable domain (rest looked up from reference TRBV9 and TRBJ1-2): DSGVTQTPKHLITATGQRVTLRCSPRSGDLSVYWYQQSLDQGLQFLIQYYNGEERAKGNILERFSAQQFPDLHSELNLSSLELGDSALYFCASSVAGGRNGGYTFGSGTRLTVV.

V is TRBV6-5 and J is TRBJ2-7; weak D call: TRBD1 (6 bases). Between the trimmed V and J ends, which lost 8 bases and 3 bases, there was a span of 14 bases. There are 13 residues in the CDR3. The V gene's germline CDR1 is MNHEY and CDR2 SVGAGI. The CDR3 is CASGRDTYYEQYF. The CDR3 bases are TGTGCCAGCGGCCGGGACACATACTACGAGCAGTACTTC.

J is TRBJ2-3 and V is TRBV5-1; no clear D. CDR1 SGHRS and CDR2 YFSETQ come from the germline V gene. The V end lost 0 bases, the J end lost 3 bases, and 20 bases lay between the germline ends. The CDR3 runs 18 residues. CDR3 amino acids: CASSLASGTAFTTDTQYF. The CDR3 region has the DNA TGCGCCAGCAGCTTGGCCTCGGGTACTGCCTTCACGACAGATACGCAGTATTTT.

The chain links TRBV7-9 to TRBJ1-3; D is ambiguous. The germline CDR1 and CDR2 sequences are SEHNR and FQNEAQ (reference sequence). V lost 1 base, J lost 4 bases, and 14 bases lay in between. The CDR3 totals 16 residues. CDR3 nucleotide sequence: TGTGCCAGCAGCTTAGTTCGAACACCGTTAGGAAACACCATATATTTT. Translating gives CASSLVRTPLGNTIYF.

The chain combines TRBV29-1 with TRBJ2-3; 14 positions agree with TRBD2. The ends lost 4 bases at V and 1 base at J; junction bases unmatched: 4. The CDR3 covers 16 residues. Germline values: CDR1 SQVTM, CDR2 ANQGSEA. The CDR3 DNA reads TGCAGCGTTGCCCAGGGACTAGCGGGAGGCACAGATACGCAGTATTTT. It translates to CSVAQGLAGGTDTQYF.

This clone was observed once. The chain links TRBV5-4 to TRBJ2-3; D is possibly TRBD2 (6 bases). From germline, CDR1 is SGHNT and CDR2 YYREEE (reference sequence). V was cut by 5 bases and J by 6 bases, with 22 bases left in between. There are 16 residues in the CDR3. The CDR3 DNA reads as TGTGCCAGCAGTTCTACTAGCAGCCCCCGGTTTGATACGCAGTATTTT. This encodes CASSSTSSPRFDTQYF.

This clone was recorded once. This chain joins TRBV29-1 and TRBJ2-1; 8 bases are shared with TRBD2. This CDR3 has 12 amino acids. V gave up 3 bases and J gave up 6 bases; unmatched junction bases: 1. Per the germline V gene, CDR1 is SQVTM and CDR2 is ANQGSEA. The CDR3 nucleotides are TGCAGCGTTGATGGACTAGCCAATGAGCAGTTCTTC. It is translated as CSVDGLANEQFF.

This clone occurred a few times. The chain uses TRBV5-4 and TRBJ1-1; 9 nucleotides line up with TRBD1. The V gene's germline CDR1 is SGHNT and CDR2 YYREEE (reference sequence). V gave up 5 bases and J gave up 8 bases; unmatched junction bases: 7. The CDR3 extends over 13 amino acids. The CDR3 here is CASRRTGAVEAFF. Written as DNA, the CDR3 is TGTGCCAGCAGACGGACAGGGGCGGTGGAAGCTTTCTTT.

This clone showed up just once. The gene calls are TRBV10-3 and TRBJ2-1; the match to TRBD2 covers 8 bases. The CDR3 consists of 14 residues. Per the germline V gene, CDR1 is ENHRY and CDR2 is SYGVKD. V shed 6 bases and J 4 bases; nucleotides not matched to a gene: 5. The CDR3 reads CAIRSGSRYNEQFF. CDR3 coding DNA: TGTGCCATCAGAAGCGGGAGTAGGTACAATGAGCAGTTCTTC.

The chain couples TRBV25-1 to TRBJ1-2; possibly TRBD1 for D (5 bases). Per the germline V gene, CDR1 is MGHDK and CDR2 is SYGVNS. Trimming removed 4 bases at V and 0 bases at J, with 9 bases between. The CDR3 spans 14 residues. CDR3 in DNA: TGTGCCAGCAGTGGGGGCCGGCCTAACTATGGCTACACCTTC. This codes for CASSGGRPNYGYTF.

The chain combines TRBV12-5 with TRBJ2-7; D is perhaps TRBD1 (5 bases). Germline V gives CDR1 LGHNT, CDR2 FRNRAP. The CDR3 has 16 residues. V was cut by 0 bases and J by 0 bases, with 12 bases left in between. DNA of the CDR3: TGTGCTAGTGGTTTGGTCCTGGGGCTTAGCTCCTACGAGCAGTACTTC. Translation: CASGLVLGLSSYEQYF.

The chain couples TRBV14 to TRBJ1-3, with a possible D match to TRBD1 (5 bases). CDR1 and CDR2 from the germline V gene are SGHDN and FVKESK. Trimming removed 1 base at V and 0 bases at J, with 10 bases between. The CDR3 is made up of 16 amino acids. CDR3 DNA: TGTGCCAGCAGCCAAGCCAGGGTCCGCTCTGGAAACACCATATATTTT. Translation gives CASSQARVRSGNTIYF.

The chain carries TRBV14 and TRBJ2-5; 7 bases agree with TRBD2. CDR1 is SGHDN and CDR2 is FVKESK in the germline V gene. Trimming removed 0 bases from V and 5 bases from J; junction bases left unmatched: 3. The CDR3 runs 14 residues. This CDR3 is CASSQDLGGETQYF. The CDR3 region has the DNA TGTGCCAGCAGCCAAGATCTCGGGGGGGAGACCCAGTACTTC. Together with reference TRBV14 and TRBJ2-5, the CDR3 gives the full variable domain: EAGVTQFPSHSVIEKGQTVTLRCDPISGHDNLYWYRRVMGKEIKFLLHFVKESKQDESGMPNNRFLAERTGGTYSTLKVQPAELEDSGVYFCASSQDLGGETQYFGPGTRLLVL.

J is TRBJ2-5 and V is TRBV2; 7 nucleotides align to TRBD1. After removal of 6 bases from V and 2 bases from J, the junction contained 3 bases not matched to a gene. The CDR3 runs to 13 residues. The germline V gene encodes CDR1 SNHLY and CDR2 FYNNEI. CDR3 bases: TGTGCCAGCAGCCGACAGGGTCAAGAGACCCAGTACTTC. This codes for CASSRQGQETQYF.

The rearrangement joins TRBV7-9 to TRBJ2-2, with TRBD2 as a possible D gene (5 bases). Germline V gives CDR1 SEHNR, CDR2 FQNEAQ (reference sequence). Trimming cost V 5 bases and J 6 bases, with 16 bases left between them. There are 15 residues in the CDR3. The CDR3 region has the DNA TGTGCCAGCAGCATGGCCCAAACGGGGTCCGGGGAGCTGTTTTTT. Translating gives CASSMAQTGSGELFF. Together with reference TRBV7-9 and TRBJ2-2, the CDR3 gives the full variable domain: DTGVSQNPRHKITKRGQNVTFRCDPISEHNRLYWYRQTLGQGPEFLTYFQNEAQLEKSRLLSDRFSAERPKGSFSTLEIQRTEQGDSAMYLCASSMAQTGSGELFFGEGSRLTVL.

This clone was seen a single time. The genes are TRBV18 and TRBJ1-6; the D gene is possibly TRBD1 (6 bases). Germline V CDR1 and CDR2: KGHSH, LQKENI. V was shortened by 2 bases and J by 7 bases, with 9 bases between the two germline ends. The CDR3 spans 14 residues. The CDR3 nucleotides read TGTGCCAGCTCACCAGGGACAAGAAATTCACCCCTCCACTTT. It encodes CASSPGTRNSPLHF. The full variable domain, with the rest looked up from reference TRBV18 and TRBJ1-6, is NAGVMQNPRHLVRRRGQEARLRCSPMKGHSHVYWYRQLPEEGLKFMVYLQKENIIDESGMPKERFSAEFPKEGPSILRIQQVVRGDSAAYFCASSPGTRNSPLHFGNGTRLTVT.

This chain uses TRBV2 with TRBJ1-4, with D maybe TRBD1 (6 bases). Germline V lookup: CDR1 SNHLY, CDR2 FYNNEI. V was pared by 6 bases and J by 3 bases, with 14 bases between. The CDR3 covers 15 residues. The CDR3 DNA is TGTGCCAGCAGCTATGGGGACACAGCTAATGAAAAACTGTTTTTT. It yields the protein CASSYGDTANEKLFF.

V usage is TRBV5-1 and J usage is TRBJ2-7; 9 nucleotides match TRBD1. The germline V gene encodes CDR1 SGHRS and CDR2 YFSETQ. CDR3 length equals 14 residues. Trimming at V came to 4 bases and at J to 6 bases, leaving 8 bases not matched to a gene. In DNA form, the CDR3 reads TGCGCCAGCAGCGACGTACAGGGGGCGGGCGAGCAGTACTTC. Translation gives CASSDVQGAGEQYF. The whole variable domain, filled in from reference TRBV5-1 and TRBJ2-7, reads KAGVTQTPRYLIKTRGQQVTLSCSPISGHRSVSWYQQTPGQGLQFLFEYFSETQRNKGNFPGRFSGRQFSNSRSEMNVSTLELGDSALYLCASSDVQGAGEQYFGPGTRLTVT.

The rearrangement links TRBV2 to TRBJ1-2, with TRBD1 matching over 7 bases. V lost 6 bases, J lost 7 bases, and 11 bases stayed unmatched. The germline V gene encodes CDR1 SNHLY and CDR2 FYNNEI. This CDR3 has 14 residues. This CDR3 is CASRRQGTESGYTF. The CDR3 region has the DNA TGTGCCAGCAGGAGACAGGGAACAGAGTCTGGCTACACCTTC.